Listed below are T cell receptor beta chains from one sample, sequenced in a study of cytomegalovirus exposure and HLA in healthy donors. Assay used: immunoSEQ multiplex PCR; TCRdb lists only in-frame clones, some missing. This sample yields about 120,000 clones, of which 77% are seen a single time; 9.5% to 13% belongs to the top ten. Sample: PBMCs. These receptors were taken from a man in his forties in good health and CMV-seropositive. The CDR3 runs from the conserved cysteine through the conserved F or W. D genes are given only for firm matches. The listing skips clone size in some rows; elsewhere it reads once, few, many or a size class.

17	NA	few	TRBV7-9	TRBJ2-1	CASSRVTIQDYYNEQFF	TGTGCCAGCAGCCGTGTCACCATACAGGATTACTACAATGAGCAGTTCTTC
14	NA	NA	TRBV2	TRBJ2-4	CASKVGTPKNIQYF	TGTGCCAGCAAAGTCGGGACACCCAAAAACATTCAGTACTTC
15	NA	NA	TRBV4-1	TRBJ2-7	CASSQDPGGTYEQYF	TGCGCCAGCAGCCAAGACCCCGGCGGGACCTACGAGCAGTACTTC
18	NA	NA	TRBV6-1	TRBJ2-6	CASSETNSWTLGANGLTF	TGTGCCAGCAGCGAAACTAATTCCTGGACCCTAGGGGCCAACGGCCTGACTTTC
15	TRBD1	NA	TRBV6-5	TRBJ2-7	CASSYGTGSSYEQYF	TGTGCCAGCAGTTACGGGACAGGGTCCTCCTACGAGCAGTACTTC
13	NA	NA	TRBV6-5	TRBJ2-7	CASSRDTLGEQYF	TGTGCCAGCAGCCGGGACACGCTCGGAGAGCAGTACTTC
14	TRBD1	NA	TRBV5-6	TRBJ1-2	CASSTGTGNYGYTF	TGTGCCAGCAGCACCGGGACAGGGAACTATGGCTACACCTTC
14	TRBD1	NA	TRBV29-1	TRBJ2-3	CSVADRASTDTQYF	TGCAGCGTTGCGGACAGGGCCTCCACAGATACGCAGTATTTT
14	NA	NA	TRBV4-2	TRBJ1-1	CASSRRPGDTEAFF	TGTGCCAGCAGCCGCAGACCGGGGGACACTGAAGCTTTCTTT
13	TRBD1	NA	TRBV6-4	TRBJ2-1	CASSETGQGPQFF	TGTGCCAGCAGTGAAACCGGACAGGGGCCGCAGTTCTTC
14	NA	NA	TRBV6-1	TRBJ2-1	CASILASSYNEQFF	TGTGCCAGCATTTTAGCGAGCTCCTACAATGAGCAGTTCTTC
16	TRBD1	NA	TRBV7-8	TRBJ1-5	CASSRHHRGRNQPQHF	TGTGCCAGCAGCCGACACCACAGGGGAAGGAATCAGCCCCAGCATTTT
14	NA	NA	TRBV5-1	TRBJ1-5	CASSLGGPDQPQHF	TGCGCCAGCAGCTTGGGAGGCCCGGATCAGCCCCAGCATTTT
12	NA	NA	TRBV2	TRBJ2-5	CASNRDGETQYF	TGTGCCAGCAACAGGGACGGCGAGACCCAGTACTTC
15	TRBD1	once	TRBV19	TRBJ2-7	CASSETGQVSYEQYF	TGTGCCAGTAGTGAGACGGGACAGGTCTCCTACGAGCAGTACTTC
15	TRBD1	NA	TRBV6-1	TRBJ2-7	CASRESGQGHYEQYF	TGTGCCAGCAGGGAGTCGGGACAGGGGCACTACGAGCAGTACTTC
14	NA	NA	TRBV7-3	TRBJ2-2	CASSSQGNTGELFF	TGTGCCAGCAGTTCCCAGGGGAACACCGGGGAGCTGTTTTTT
16	NA	once	TRBV9	TRBJ1-3	CASSAGTLYSGNTIYF	TGTGCCAGCAGCGCAGGGACACTCTACTCTGGAAACACCATATATTTT
14	TRBD1	once	TRBV10-3	TRBJ2-5	CAIREQGLQETQYF	TGTGCCATCAGAGAACAGGGGTTACAAGAGACCCAGTACTTC
15	NA	NA	TRBV15	TRBJ1-5	CATSREGHQNQPQHF	TGTGCCACCAGCAGAGAGGGACACCAAAATCAGCCCCAGCATTTT
15	TRBD1	once	TRBV28	TRBJ1-2	CASRGGDRGPTGYTF	TGTGCCAGCAGGGGGGGGGACAGGGGCCCCACGGGCTACACCTTC
15	TRBD1	NA	TRBV9	TRBJ2-5	CASSVIEGAGETQYF	TGTGCCAGCAGCGTAATAGAGGGGGCGGGAGAGACCCAGTACTTC
18	TRBD1	few	TRBV2	TRBJ2-7	CASFMIFSLGQGSYEQYF	TGTGCCAGCTTTATGATATTTAGCCTGGGACAGGGCTCCTACGAGCAGTACTTC
15	NA	NA	TRBV7-2	TRBJ2-7	CASSLDSISPYEQYF	TGTGCCAGCAGCTTAGACTCCATCTCCCCCTACGAGCAGTACTTC
13	TRBD1	NA	TRBV28	TRBJ1-2	CASSLQGAGGYTF	TGTGCCAGCAGTTTACAGGGGGCGGGTGGCTACACCTTC
16	NA	few	TRBV7-6	TRBJ2-6	CASSLVAVSGANVLTF	TGTGCCAGCAGCTTAGTTGCGGTCTCTGGGGCCAACGTCCTGACTTTC
13	NA	once	TRBV5-1	TRBJ2-2	CASSLEYIGELFF	TGCGCCAGCAGCTTGGAATACATCGGGGAGCTGTTTTTT
18	NA	once	TRBV4-2	TRBJ2-2	CASSFYPGEGGRSGELFF	TGTGCCAGCAGCTTTTACCCCGGAGAGGGGGGGCGAAGCGGGGAGCTGTTTTTT
14	TRBD1	NA	TRBV10-3	TRBJ1-1	CAITRGQGDFRAFF	TGTGCCATCACTCGGGGACAGGGGGACTTTCGGGCTTTCTTT
15	NA	few	TRBV18	TRBJ1-3	CASSTTLTPGNTIYF	TGTGCCAGCTCAACGACACTCACTCCTGGAAACACCATATATTTT
13	TRBD1	NA	TRBV6-5	TRBJ2-7	CATGTGGFYEQYF	TGTGCCACCGGGACAGGGGGGTTCTACGAGCAGTACTTC
15	TRBD2	NA	TRBV5-6	TRBJ2-5	CASSLGTAGGETQYF	TGTGCCAGCAGCTTGGGGACAGCGGGGGGGGAGACCCAGTACTTC
13	NA	NA	TRBV27	TRBJ2-1	CASARKPYNEQFF	TGTGCCAGCGCACGCAAGCCCTACAATGAGCAGTTCTTC
18	TRBD1	NA	TRBV9	TRBJ2-1	CASSVGGPGQLSYNEQFF	TGTGCCAGCAGCGTAGGGGGCCCGGGACAGCTTAGCTACAATGAGCAGTTCTTC
15	TRBD1	NA	TRBV5-1	TRBJ1-2	CASSGGTGWSYGYTF	TGCGCCAGCAGCGGCGGGACAGGGTGGAGCTATGGCTACACCTTC
14	TRBD1	NA	TRBV7-2	TRBJ1-2	CASSLIGQGHGYTF	TGTGCCAGCAGCTTAATCGGACAGGGGCATGGCTACACCTTC
11	NA	NA	TRBV29-1	TRBJ2-1	CSTSGYNEQFF	TGCAGCACTTCAGGATACAATGAGCAGTTCTTC
15	NA	few	TRBV2	TRBJ2-1	CASSPEGGGRYEQFF	TGTGCCAGCAGCCCCGAGGGTGGGGGGAGGTATGAGCAGTTCTTC
13	NA	NA	TRBV19	TRBJ1-1	CASSIQKNTEAFF	TGTGCCAGTAGTATTCAGAAGAACACTGAAGCTTTCTTT
15	NA	NA	TRBV5-1	TRBJ2-3	CASSSSSVSTDTQYF	TGCGCCAGCAGCTCCTCTAGCGTATCCACAGATACGCAGTATTTT
16	NA	NA	TRBV27	TRBJ2-1	CASSLDSFGPYNEQFF	TGTGCCAGCAGTTTGGACTCCTTTGGGCCCTACAATGAGCAGTTCTTC
13	NA	once	TRBV7-9	TRBJ2-5	CSSSEPGHQTQYF	TGTTCCAGCAGCGAGCCGGGACACCAGACCCAGTACTTC
14	NA	few	TRBV7-3	TRBJ2-3	CASSFSGSTDTQYF	TGTGCCAGCAGCTTCTCGGGTAGCACAGATACGCAGTATTTT
14	TRBD1	NA	TRBV6-5	TRBJ1-2	CASTPTGQIYGYTF	TGTGCCAGCACCCCGACGGGACAGATCTATGGCTACACCTTC
17	NA	NA	TRBV11-2	TRBJ2-7	CASSIMNSGRASYEQYF	TGTGCCAGCAGCATAATGAATTCGGGCAGGGCGTCCTACGAGCAGTACTTC
14	NA	NA	TRBV28	TRBJ2-3	CASTTPGGLDTQYF	TGTGCCAGCACCACCCCCGGGGGTTTGGATACGCAGTATTTT
18	TRBD1	NA	TRBV5-1	TRBJ2-7	CASSLAPIAGQGAYEQYF	TGCGCCAGCAGCTTGGCACCCATAGCGGGACAGGGGGCTTACGAGCAGTACTTC
13	NA	NA	TRBV13	TRBJ1-5	CASSLERDQPQHF	TGTGCCAGCAGCTTAGAGAGGGATCAGCCCCAGCATTTT
14	NA	NA	TRBV6-5	TRBJ1-3	CASSYTGSGNTIYF	TGTGCCAGCAGTTACACGGGCTCTGGAAACACCATATATTTT
16	TRBD2	NA	TRBV9	TRBJ2-1	CASSVVGLAGEDEQFF	TGTGCCAGCAGCGTAGTAGGTCTAGCGGGGGAGGATGAGCAGTTCTTC
11	NA	NA	TRBV20-1	TRBJ2-5	CSARFPGTYHF	TGCAGTGCTAGATTTCCCGGGACTTACCACTTC
16	TRBD1	NA	TRBV6-5	TRBJ1-1	CASSYSGTGGVTEAFF	TGTGCCAGCAGTTACTCGGGGACAGGGGGCGTCACTGAAGCTTTCTTT
14	TRBD1	NA	TRBV6-1	TRBJ1-2	CASTPRQGAYGYTF	TGTGCCAGCACCCCTAGACAGGGGGCTTACGGCTACACCTTC
14	NA	NA	TRBV6-1	TRBJ2-7	CASSEAGASYEQYF	TGTGCCAGCAGTGAAGCGGGGGCCTCCTACGAGCAGTACTTC